This T cell receptor beta chain was captured by sequencing in a study of T cell responses to AZD1222 COVID-19 vaccine. Profiled with immunoSEQ multiplex PCR; TCRdb holds only in-frame clones, not every one. The sample comprises more than 95,000 clones, 80% to 90% of which are singletons, and about 8.7% rests with the top ten. CDR1 is SGHRS and CDR2 is YFSETQ in the germline V gene. The junction had 2 bases not matched to a gene; V was cut back by 0 bases and J by 0 bases. CDR3 length: 16 amino acids. This receptor was identified in an adult in good health. Specimen: peripheral blood, collected on day 0 of AZD1222 vaccination. The J gene is TRBJ2-2, the V gene TRBV5-1; 7 bases fit TRBD2. Here the CDR3 reads CASSLGLAANTGELFF. The CDR3 bases are TGCGCCAGCAGCTTGGGACTAGCAGCGAACACCGGGGAGCTGTTTTTT.